Sequencing of this TCR beta chain was carried out in a study of T cell changes during pregnancy in multiple sclerosis. Sequenced by immunoSEQ multiplex PCR; TCRdb stores in-frame clones only, minus some. The data show tens of thousands of clones, with 91% seen just once and over 0.65% held by the top ten. The length of the CDR3 is 13 residues. The germline V gene has CDR1 SGHTS and CDR2 YDEGEE. Trimming pared 4 bases from V and 7 bases from J, leaving 14 bases between. The chain employs TRBV5-8 and TRBJ1-1; unclear D gene. The starting material was peripheral blood, obtained in the second trimester of pregnancy. This clonotype was sampled from a female donor with multiple sclerosis, enrolled in a pregnancy study. This CDR3 reads CASSLGGLFEAFF. CDR3 sequence (DNA): TGTGCCAGCAGCCTAGGAGGGCTTTTTGAAGCTTTCTTT.